The 19 T cell receptor beta chains listed next were all sequenced from one sample in a study of blood T cell repertoires in COVID-19. Profiling relied on immunoSEQ multiplex PCR, and the TCRdb table lists in-frame clones only, not all of them. Of approximately 150,000 clones listed, roughly 89% are singletons. The sample comprised peripheral blood. These receptors came from a man aged 50 to 59 with active or convalescent COVID-19.

The chain carries TRBV18 and TRBJ2-5; D not resolved. Germline lookup yields CDR1 KGHSH and CDR2 LQKENI. This CDR3 comprises 11 residues. Deletions cut 4 bases from V and 2 bases from J, with 2 bases between. The CDR3 protein is CASSLQETQYF. The CDR3, as DNA: TGTGCCAGCTCACTACAAGAGACCCAGTACTTC.

The J gene is TRBJ2-3, the V gene TRBV9; D is perhaps TRBD1 (6 bases). Trimming took 1 base from V and 2 from J, leaving 14 bases between them. This CDR3 region has 16 residues. Germline-derived CDR1 and CDR2 are SGDLS and YYNGEE. For the CDR3, the DNA is TGTGCCAGCAGCGTAAGGGACATTTGGGACACAGATACGCAGTATTTT. This codes for CASSVRDIWDTDTQYF. Filled out from reference TRBV9 and TRBJ2-3, the complete variable domain reads DSGVTQTPKHLITATGQRVTLRCSPRSGDLSVYWYQQSLDQGLQFLIQYYNGEERAKGNILERFSAQQFPDLHSELNLSSLELGDSALYFCASSVRDIWDTDTQYFGPGTRLTVL.

The table lists this clone with a count of one. This chain uses TRBV28 with TRBJ2-5; perhaps TRBD2 as D (6 bases). Germline CDR1 and CDR2: MDHEN and SYDVKM. Trimming took off 6 bases at V and 2 bases at J, with 16 bases between the two ends. The CDR3 covers 15 residues. The CDR3 is CASRQSGGAQETQYF. The CDR3, as DNA: TGTGCCAGCAGGCAATCTGGAGGGGCGCAAGAGACCCAGTACTTC.

The chain carries TRBV30 and TRBJ2-5; D is unclear. The CDR3 loop spans 12 amino acids. Trimming pared 2 bases from V and 3 bases from J, leaving 7 bases between. Germline V gene sequence: CDR1 GTSNPN, CDR2 SVGIG (reference sequence). This chain's CDR3 is CAWSIAEETQYF. The CDR3 region has the DNA TGTGCCTGGAGTATCGCGGAAGAGACCCAGTACTTC. The variable domain in full, completed from reference TRBV30 and TRBJ2-5, reads SQTIHQWPATLVQPVGSPLSLECTVEGTSNPNLYWYRQAAGRGLQLLFYSVGIGQISSEVPQNLSASRPQDRQFILSSKKLLLSDSGFYLCAWSIAEETQYFGPGTRLLVL.

In this sample, this clone turned up once. The chain uses TRBV4-2 and TRBJ2-3; possible D gene TRBD1, 6 bases. Germline V CDR1 and CDR2: LGHNA, YNFKEQ. This CDR3 has 18 residues. Between the trimmed V and J ends, which lost 4 bases and 1 base, there was a span of 21 bases. The CDR3 loop reads CASSPHAPGASGTDTQYF. The CDR3 DNA reads TGTGCCAGCAGCCCTCATGCCCCAGGGGCCTCTGGCACAGATACGCAGTATTTT.

The chain links TRBV9 to TRBJ1-1, with 7 bases fitting TRBD1. J gave up 6 bases and V 4 bases, and 12 bases lay outside the gene matches. The CDR3 is made up of 15 amino acids. Germline values: CDR1 SGDLS, CDR2 YYNGEE. CDR3 in DNA: TGTGCCAGCAGCCCCCGGCGACAGGGCGAGGCTGAAGCTTTCTTT. It is translated as CASSPRRQGEAEAFF.

The V and J genes are TRBV28 and TRBJ1-4; D unclear. CDR1 is MDHEN and CDR2 is SYDVKM in the germline V gene. CDR3 length: 16 amino acids. Trimming removed 5 bases at V and 3 bases at J, with 16 bases between. CDR3 protein: CASSTPSTVANEKLFF. DNA of the CDR3: TGTGCCAGCAGTACCCCATCAACGGTCGCTAATGAAAAACTGTTTTTT.

The chain uses TRBV25-1 and TRBJ1-6; D is uncertain. V lost 10 bases to trimming and J lost 1 base, with 11 bases between them. Germline assignment: CDR1 MGHDK and CDR2 SYGVNS. The length of the CDR3 is 14 residues. The CDR3 spells CATQVRSYNSPLHF. DNA for the CDR3: TGTGCCACCCAGGTTAGGTCCTATAATTCACCCCTCCACTTT.

The rearrangement links TRBV6-5 to TRBJ1-1; the D gene is possibly TRBD1 (5 bases). Per the germline V gene, CDR1 is MNHEY and CDR2 is SVGAGI. The CDR3 contains 13 residues. V was clipped by 7 bases and J by 7 bases, with 16 bases between them. CDR3 DNA: TGTGCCAGCACCGACAGCGGGTTCATTGAAGCTTTCTTT. This sequence encodes CASTDSGFIEAFF.

The V and J genes are TRBV29-1 and TRBJ2-1, with TRBD1 identical over 12 bases. The CDR3 has 13 residues. V gave up 4 bases and J gave up 9 bases; unmatched junction bases: 4. CDR1 and CDR2 (germline): SQVTM, ANQGSEA. DNA for the CDR3: TGCAGCGTTGGGGGACAGGGGGCGGGTGAGCAGTTCTTC. It codes for CSVGGQGAGEQFF.

This chain links TRBV6-6 with TRBJ1-2; 7 bases agree with TRBD1. This CDR3 has 14 residues. CDR1 is MNHNY, CDR2 SVGAGI, per germline (reference sequence). Losses at the gene ends were 5 bases for V and 5 bases for J; bases not matched to a gene: 8. CDR3 sequence: CASSLLGQRYGYTF. The CDR3 DNA reads as TGTGCCAGCAGTCTTCTGGGACAGAGGTATGGCTACACCTTC.

The chain employs TRBV5-1 and TRBJ2-1, with D possibly being TRBD2 (8 bases). The CDR3 has 15 amino acids. Germline CDR1 reads SGHRS; CDR2 reads YFSETQ. The ends were cut back, 4 bases at V and 8 bases at J, with 19 bases in the middle. CDR3 amino acids: CASSGTAGASDEQFF. CDR3 in DNA: TGCGCCAGCAGCGGGACAGCGGGAGCATCCGATGAGCAGTTCTTC. The full variable domain, rest sourced from reference TRBV5-1 and TRBJ2-1, is KAGVTQTPRYLIKTRGQQVTLSCSPISGHRSVSWYQQTPGQGLQFLFEYFSETQRNKGNFPGRFSGRQFSNSRSEMNVSTLELGDSALYLCASSGTAGASDEQFFGPGTRLTVL.

The chain joins TRBV29-1 to TRBJ1-3; D might be TRBD1 (5 bases). Deletions cut 4 bases from V and 2 bases from J, with 12 bases between. CDR1 and CDR2 (germline): SQVTM, ANQGSEA. The CDR3 has 14 amino acids. CDR3: CSVGTGGAGNTIYF. CDR3 nucleotide sequence: TGCAGCGTTGGAACGGGAGGGGCTGGAAACACCATATATTTT.

The chain is built from TRBV7-9 and TRBJ2-1; 7 positions match TRBD2. CDR1 and CDR2 (germline): SEHNR, FQNEAQ (reference sequence). The ends lost 4 bases at V and 0 bases at J; junction bases unmatched: 3. The CDR3 covers 15 residues. The CDR3 DNA reads as TGTGCCAGCAGCTCGGGGGGTAGCTCCTACAATGAGCAGTTCTTC. Translated, it gives CASSSGGSSYNEQFF.

This clone was observed once. The V and J genes are TRBV30 and TRBJ2-1; 7 nucleotides match TRBD2. Per the germline V gene, CDR1 is GTSNPN and CDR2 is SVGIG (reference sequence). The junction had 14 bases not matched to a gene; V was cut back by 3 bases and J by 0 bases. CDR3 length: 18 residues. For the CDR3, the DNA is TGTGCCTGGAGAACCGGGGCGGGAGAGTGGAGCTCCTACAATGAGCAGTTCTTC. Protein product: CAWRTGAGEWSSYNEQFF.

The J gene is TRBJ2-5, the V gene TRBV29-1; the D gene is possibly TRBD1 (5 bases). The germline CDR1 and CDR2 sequences are SQVTM and ANQGSEA. V was trimmed by 4 bases and J by 6 bases, leaving 15 bases between them. The length of the CDR3 is 13 residues. This CDR3 reads CSVGTGMVKTQYF. The DNA of the CDR3 is TGCAGCGTTGGCACAGGAATGGTGAAGACCCAGTACTTC. The variable domain in full, with the rest retrieved from reference TRBV29-1 and TRBJ2-5, is SAVISQKPSRDICQRGTSLTIQCQVDSQVTMMFWYRQQPGQSLTLIATANQGSEATYESGFVIDKFPISRPNLTFSTLTVSNMSPEDSSIYLCSVGTGMVKTQYFGPGTRLLVL.

The chain uses TRBV7-9 and TRBJ2-7, with 12 bases identical to TRBD2. V was pared by 5 bases and J by 6 bases, with 11 bases of the junction left unmatched. The CDR3 loop spans 16 amino acids. CDR1 SEHNR and CDR2 FQNEAQ come from the germline V gene (reference sequence). CDR3 loop: CASSGPSGRAYVEQYF. In DNA, the CDR3 is TGTGCCAGCAGCGGTCCTAGCGGGAGGGCCTATGTCGAGCAGTACTTC.

As for this clone: The sample carries other DNA sequences with the same CDR3. This chain connects TRBV19 to TRBJ1-1, with TRBD1 matching 10 bases. The CDR3 contains 14 residues. CDR1 is LNHDA and CDR2 is SQIVND in the germline V gene (reference sequence). V gave up 4 bases and J gave up 2 bases; unmatched junction bases: 1. This CDR3 is CASSRDRGNTEAFF. CDR3 coding DNA: TGTGCCAGTAGTAGGGACAGGGGTAACACTGAAGCTTTCTTT.

The genes are TRBV5-8 and TRBJ1-6, with 12 nucleotides matching TRBD1. CDR1 SGHTS and CDR2 YDEGEE come from the germline V gene. This CDR3 region has 17 residues. The V segment lost 4 bases and the J segment 6 bases; nucleotides outside the gene matches: 8. The CDR3: CASSGDRGLGVNSPLHF. As DNA, the CDR3 is TGTGCCAGCAGCGGGGACAGGGGGCTTGGAGTTAATTCACCCCTCCACTTT.